Listed below are T cell receptor beta chains from one sample, sequenced in a study of T-cell reconstitution after alpha-beta-depleted transplantation in children. Each CDR3 protein is one row after TCRdb ran MiXCR on the PCR reads. The sample shows about 640,000 distinct CDR3 sequences, 13% of them seen only once. The sequences come from PBMCs, mostly from graft donor cells, collected 360 days after TCRalphabeta/CD19-depleted stem cell transplant. The receptors were gathered from a male patient between 5 and 17 years old who had a stem cell transplant for acute myeloid leukemia, so the T cells may come from the graft donor. CDR3s include the opening cysteine and the closing phenylalanine or tryptophan. A D gene is named only where the DNA matches it firmly. For some rows the clone size is stated as once, few or many, or as a class when expanded; others skip it.

clone_size | cdr3_length | j_call | v_call | d_call | cdr3_aa | cdr3_nt
NA | 17 | TRBJ1-2 | TRBV20-1 | NA | CSARDLIPRRTNYGYTF | TGCAGTGCTAGAGACCTAATCCCCAGACGGACTAACTATGGCTACACCTTC
NA | 17 | TRBJ2-5 | TRBV18 | TRBD2 | CASSPDIIGLAGSTQYF | TGTGCCAGCTCACCTGACATTATAGGACTAGCGGGATCGACCCAGTACTTC
many | 12 | TRBJ2-5 | TRBV12-3/TRBV12-4 | NA | CASTPDWETQYF | TGTGCCAGCACACCGGACTGGGAGACCCAGTACTTC
NA | 15 | TRBJ2-5 | TRBV20-1 | NA | CSARPPGRHQETQYF | TGCAGTGCTCGACCCCCGGGCCGGCACCAAGAGACCCAGTACTTC
NA | 17 | TRBJ2-2 | TRBV12-3/TRBV12-4 | TRBD2 | CASSGVGLAGGTGELFF | TGTGCCAGCAGTGGCGTCGGGCTAGCGGGAGGGACCGGGGAGCTGTTTTTT
NA | 16 | TRBJ2-7 | TRBV9 | TRBD2 | CASSPISGSGPYEQYF | TGTGCCAGCAGCCCTATAAGCGGGAGTGGCCCCTACGAGCAGTACTTC
NA | 18 | TRBJ2-1 | TRBV18 | TRBD2 | CASSPRRSSGRILNEQFF | TGTGCCAGCTCACCTCGTCGATCTAGCGGGAGAATATTGAATGAGCAGTTCTTC
NA | 15 | TRBJ2-7 | TRBV7-6 | TRBD2 | CASSYPTSGFDEQYF | TGTGCCAGCAGCTACCCGACTAGCGGGTTCGACGAGCAGTACTTC
NA | 12 | TRBJ2-1 | TRBV29-1 | NA | CSVEGVGNEQFF | TGCAGCGTTGAAGGCGTGGGGAATGAGCAGTTCTTC
few | 15 | TRBJ2-1 | TRBV12-3/TRBV12-4 | TRBD2 | CASTLVAGPSLAQFF | TGTGCCAGCACCCTTGTAGCGGGACCCTCCTTAGCGCAGTTCTTC
many | 13 | TRBJ2-2 | TRBV29-1 | NA | CSVVQGRTGELFF | TGCAGCGTTGTGCAGGGCAGAACCGGGGAGCTGTTTTTT
few | 15 | TRBJ1-2 | TRBV6-1 | NA | CASRQRGRTLYGYTF | TGTGCCAGCAGACAGCGCGGACGGACCCTCTATGGCTACACCTTC
few | 13 | TRBJ1-4 | TRBV29-1 | NA | CSGVAGNNEKLFF | TGCAGTGGCGTGGCAGGAAATAATGAAAAACTGTTTTTT
many | 15 | TRBJ2-2 | TRBV20-1 | TRBD2 | CSASLPGGNTGELFF | TGCAGTGCTTCTCTCCCGGGAGGGAACACCGGGGAGCTGTTTTTT